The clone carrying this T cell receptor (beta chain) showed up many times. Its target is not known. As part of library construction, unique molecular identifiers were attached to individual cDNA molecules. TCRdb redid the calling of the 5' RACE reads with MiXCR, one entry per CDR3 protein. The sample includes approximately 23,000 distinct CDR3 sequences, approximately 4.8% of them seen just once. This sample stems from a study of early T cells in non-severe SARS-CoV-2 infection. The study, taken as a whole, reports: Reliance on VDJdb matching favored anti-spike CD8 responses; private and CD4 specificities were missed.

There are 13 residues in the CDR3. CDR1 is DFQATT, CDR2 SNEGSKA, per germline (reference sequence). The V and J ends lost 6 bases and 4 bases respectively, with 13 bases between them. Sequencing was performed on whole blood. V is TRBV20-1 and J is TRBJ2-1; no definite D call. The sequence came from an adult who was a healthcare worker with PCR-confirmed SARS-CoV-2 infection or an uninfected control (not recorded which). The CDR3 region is CSAGPGRYNEQFF. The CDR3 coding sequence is TGCAGTGCCGGGCCCGGACGGTACAATGAGCAGTTCTTC.